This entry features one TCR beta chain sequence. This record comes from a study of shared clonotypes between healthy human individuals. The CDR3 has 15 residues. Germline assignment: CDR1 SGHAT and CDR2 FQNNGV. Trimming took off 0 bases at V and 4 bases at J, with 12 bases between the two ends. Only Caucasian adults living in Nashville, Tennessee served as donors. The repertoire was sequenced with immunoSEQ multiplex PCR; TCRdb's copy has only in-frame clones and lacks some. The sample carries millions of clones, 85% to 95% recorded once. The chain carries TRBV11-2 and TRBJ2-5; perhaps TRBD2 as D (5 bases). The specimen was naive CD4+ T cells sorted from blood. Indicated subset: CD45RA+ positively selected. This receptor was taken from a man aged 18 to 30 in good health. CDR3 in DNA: TGTGCCAGCAGCTTAGATGGTAACGGGGTAGAGACCCAGTACTTC. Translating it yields CASSLDGNGVETQYF.